Sequencing of this T cell receptor (beta chain) was carried out in a study of blood T cell repertoires in COVID-19. Overall study: Samples taken during acute and convalescent COVID-19 were collected in the United States, Italy and Spain. In each case, the material was cDNA or gDNA derived from T cells, B-cell-depleted T cells, or PBMCs.

The CDR3 consists of 13 residues. CDR1 is SQVTM and CDR2 is ANQGSEA in the germline V gene. V lost 4 bases to trimming and J lost 3 bases, with 12 bases between them. Original data processing: Quantification of nucleated cells was approximated via reference gene primer amplification. TCRdb's copy holds only in-frame clones and misses some; the assay was immunoSEQ multiplex PCR. V, J and clone size derive from that table, while D and trimming were established from the DNA sequence. The table includes 310,000 or so clones, roughly 86% detected once. Material for sequencing was peripheral blood. The clonotype originates from a woman in her 30s who had recovered from COVID-19. The chain is built from TRBV29-1 and TRBJ1-2; D remains unclear. The CDR3 bases are TGCAGCGTTGGCGTCTTCGGGGACTATGGCTACACCTTC. It translates to CSVGVFGDYGYTF. Variable domain in full (rest from reference TRBV29-1 and TRBJ1-2): SAVISQKPSRDICQRGTSLTIQCQVDSQVTMMFWYRQQPGQSLTLIATANQGSEATYESGFVIDKFPISRPNLTFSTLTVSNMSPEDSSIYLCSVGVFGDYGYTFGSGTRLTVV.